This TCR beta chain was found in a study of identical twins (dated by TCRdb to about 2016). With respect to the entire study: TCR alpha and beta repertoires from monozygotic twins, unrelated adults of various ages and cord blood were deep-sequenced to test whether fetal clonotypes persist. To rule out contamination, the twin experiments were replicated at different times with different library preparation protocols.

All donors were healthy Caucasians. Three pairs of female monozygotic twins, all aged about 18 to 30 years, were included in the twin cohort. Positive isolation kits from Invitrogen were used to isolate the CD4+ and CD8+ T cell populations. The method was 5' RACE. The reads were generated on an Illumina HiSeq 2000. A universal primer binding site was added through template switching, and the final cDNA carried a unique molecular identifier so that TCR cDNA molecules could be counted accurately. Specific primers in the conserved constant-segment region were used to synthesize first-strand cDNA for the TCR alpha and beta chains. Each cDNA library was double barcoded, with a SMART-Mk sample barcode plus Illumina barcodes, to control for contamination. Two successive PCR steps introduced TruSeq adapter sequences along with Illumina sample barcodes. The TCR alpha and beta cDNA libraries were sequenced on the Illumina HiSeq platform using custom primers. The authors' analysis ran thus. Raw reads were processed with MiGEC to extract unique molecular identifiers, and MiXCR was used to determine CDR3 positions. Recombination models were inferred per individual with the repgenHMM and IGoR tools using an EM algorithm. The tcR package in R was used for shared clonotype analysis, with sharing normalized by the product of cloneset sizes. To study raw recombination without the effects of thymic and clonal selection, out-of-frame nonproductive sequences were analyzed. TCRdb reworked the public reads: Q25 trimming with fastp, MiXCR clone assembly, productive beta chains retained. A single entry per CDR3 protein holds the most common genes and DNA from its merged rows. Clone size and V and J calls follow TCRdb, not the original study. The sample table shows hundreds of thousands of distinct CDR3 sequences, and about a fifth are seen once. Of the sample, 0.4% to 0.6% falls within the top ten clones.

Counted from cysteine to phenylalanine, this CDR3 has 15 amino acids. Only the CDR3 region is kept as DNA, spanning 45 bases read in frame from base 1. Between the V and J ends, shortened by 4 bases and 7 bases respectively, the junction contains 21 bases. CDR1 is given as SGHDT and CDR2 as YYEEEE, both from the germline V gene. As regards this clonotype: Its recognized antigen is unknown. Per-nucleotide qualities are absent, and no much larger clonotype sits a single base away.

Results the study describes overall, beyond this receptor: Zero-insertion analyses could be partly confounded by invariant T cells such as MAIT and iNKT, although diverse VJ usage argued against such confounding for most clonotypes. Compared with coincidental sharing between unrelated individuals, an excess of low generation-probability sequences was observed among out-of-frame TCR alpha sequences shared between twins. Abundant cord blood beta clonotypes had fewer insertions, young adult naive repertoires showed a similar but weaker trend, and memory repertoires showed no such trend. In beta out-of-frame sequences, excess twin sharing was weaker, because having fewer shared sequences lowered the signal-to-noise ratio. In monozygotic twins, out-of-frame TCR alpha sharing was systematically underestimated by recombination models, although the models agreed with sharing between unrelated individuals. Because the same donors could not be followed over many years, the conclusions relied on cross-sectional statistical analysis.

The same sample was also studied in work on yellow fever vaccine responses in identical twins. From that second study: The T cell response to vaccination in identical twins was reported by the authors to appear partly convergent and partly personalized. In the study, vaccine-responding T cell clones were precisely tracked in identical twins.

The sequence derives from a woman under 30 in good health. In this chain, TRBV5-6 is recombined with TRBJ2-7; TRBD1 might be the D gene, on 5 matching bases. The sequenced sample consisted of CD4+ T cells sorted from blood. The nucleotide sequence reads TGTGCCAGCAGCCAGATGGACACCGGCGTTGGAGAGCAGTACTTC. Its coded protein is CASSQMDTGVGEQYF.